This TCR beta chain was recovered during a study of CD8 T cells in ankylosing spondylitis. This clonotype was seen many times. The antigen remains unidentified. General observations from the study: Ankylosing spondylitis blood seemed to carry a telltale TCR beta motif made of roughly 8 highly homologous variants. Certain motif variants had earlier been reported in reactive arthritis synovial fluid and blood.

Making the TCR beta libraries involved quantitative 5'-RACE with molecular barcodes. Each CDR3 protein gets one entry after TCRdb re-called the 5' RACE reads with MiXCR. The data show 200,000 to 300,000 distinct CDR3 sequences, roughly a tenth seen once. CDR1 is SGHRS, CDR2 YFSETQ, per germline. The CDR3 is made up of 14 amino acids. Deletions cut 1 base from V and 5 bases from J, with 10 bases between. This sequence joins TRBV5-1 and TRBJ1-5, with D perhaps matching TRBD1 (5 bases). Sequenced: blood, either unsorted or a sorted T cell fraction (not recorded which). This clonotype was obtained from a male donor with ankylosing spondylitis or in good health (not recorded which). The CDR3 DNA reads TGCGCCAGCAGCTTGCGGCAGGGAGATCAGCCCCAGCATTTT. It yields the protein CASSLRQGDQPQHF.